This is a list of T cell receptor beta chains from one sample in a study of response to subunit inactivated influenza vaccine. TCRdb re-derived calls from the RT-PCR reads in MiXCR, one entry per CDR3 protein. The profile covers around 490,000 distinct CDR3 sequences, with 6.5% to 8% appearing a single time and roughly 13% taken by the ten largest. Sequencing was performed on PBMCs from blood, taken roughly 24 months after vaccination. Receptors were obtained from a man aged 50-75 years who received an inactivated influenza vaccine. The CDR3 runs from the conserved cysteine through the conserved F or W. Fields, in order: V gene, clone size, D gene, CDR3 length, J gene, CDR3 protein, CDR3 DNA. The D gene is left open where the match is weak. Rows give clone size only sometimes, using once, few, many, or a class for an expanded clone.

v_gene: TRBV28; abundance: many; d_gene: -; len: 12; j_gene: TRBJ2-7; CDR3aa: CASRPGGREQYF; CDR3nt: TGTGCCAGCAGGCCCGGGGGGCGGGAGCAGTACTTC
v_gene: TRBV11-2; abundance: -; d_gene: TRBD2; len: 20; j_gene: TRBJ2-1; CDR3aa: CASSLDLLGLAGGVYNEQFF; CDR3nt: TGTGCCAGCAGCTTAGATCTGTTGGGACTAGCGGGAGGTGTCTACAATGAGCAGTTCTTC
v_gene: TRBV20-1; abundance: -; d_gene: TRBD2; len: 13; j_gene: TRBJ2-5; CDR3aa: CSVGLAAQETQYF; CDR3nt: TGCAGTGTTGGTCTAGCGGCCCAAGAGACCCAGTACTTC
v_gene: TRBV28; abundance: -; d_gene: -; len: 13; j_gene: TRBJ1-4; CDR3aa: CASRTYRREKLFF; CDR3nt: TGTGCCAGCCGTACGTACAGGAGGGAAAAACTGTTTTTT
v_gene: TRBV3-1; abundance: many; d_gene: TRBD1; len: 14; j_gene: TRBJ1-1; CDR3aa: CASSHNRGVTEAFF; CDR3nt: TGTGCCAGCAGCCACAACAGGGGAGTCACTGAAGCTTTCTTT
v_gene: TRBV7-2; abundance: few; d_gene: TRBD2; len: 16; j_gene: TRBJ2-1; CDR3aa: CASSFALAGVGNEQFF; CDR3nt: TGTGCCAGCAGCTTCGCTCTAGCGGGGGTCGGGAATGAGCAGTTCTTC
v_gene: TRBV21-1; abundance: -; d_gene: -; len: 14; j_gene: TRBJ2-3; CDR3aa: CASSRLGPTDTQYF; CDR3nt: TGTGCCAGCAGCCGACTAGGGCCCACAGATACGCAGTATTTT
v_gene: TRBV20-1; abundance: -; d_gene: TRBD1; len: 14; j_gene: TRBJ2-7; CDR3aa: CSASRGQENYEQYF; CDR3nt: TGCAGTGCTAGTCGGGGACAGGAAAACTACGAGCAGTACTTC
v_gene: TRBV20-1; abundance: few; d_gene: TRBD2; len: 15; j_gene: TRBJ2-7; CDR3aa: CSARDWSSGSYEQYF; CDR3nt: TGCAGTGCTAGAGATTGGTCTAGCGGATCCTACGAGCAGTACTTC
v_gene: TRBV7-2; abundance: -; d_gene: TRBD1; len: 15; j_gene: TRBJ2-7; CDR3aa: CASSLPWTGGYEQYF; CDR3nt: TGTGCCAGCAGCTTACCCTGGACAGGGGGGTACGAGCAGTACTTC
v_gene: TRBV6-2/TRBV6-3; abundance: few; d_gene: TRBD1; len: 15; j_gene: TRBJ1-2; CDR3aa: CASSSTTGLGYGYTF; CDR3nt: TGTGCCAGCAGTTCGACGACAGGGTTAGGCTATGGCTACACCTTC
v_gene: TRBV29-1; abundance: few; d_gene: TRBD1; len: 12; j_gene: TRBJ2-5; CDR3aa: CSVRQGVETQYF; CDR3nt: TGCAGTGTCCGACAGGGGGTTGAGACCCAGTACTTC
v_gene: TRBV29-1; abundance: many; d_gene: -; len: 12; j_gene: TRBJ1-2; CDR3aa: CSVVGQGWGYTF; CDR3nt: TGCAGCGTTGTTGGTCAAGGGTGGGGCTACACCTTC
v_gene: TRBV7-2; abundance: many; d_gene: -; len: 16; j_gene: TRBJ1-2; CDR3aa: CASSSDPTGVVDGYTF; CDR3nt: TGTGCCAGCAGCTCCGACCCCACGGGGGTGGTTGATGGCTACACCTTC
v_gene: TRBV7-2; abundance: few; d_gene: -; len: 15; j_gene: TRBJ2-1; CDR3aa: CASSIDSGSYNEQFF; CDR3nt: TGTGCCAGCAGCATTGACAGTGGCTCCTACAATGAGCAGTTCTTC
v_gene: TRBV5-6; abundance: few; d_gene: -; len: 17; j_gene: TRBJ1-3; CDR3aa: CASSRRGRNLAGNTIYF; CDR3nt: TGTGCCAGCAGCCGCAGGGGAAGAAACTTGGCTGGAAACACCATATATTTT
v_gene: TRBV6-1; abundance: few; d_gene: -; len: 13; j_gene: TRBJ2-7; CDR3aa: CASSQLGGYEQYF; CDR3nt: TGTGCCAGCTCTCAACTCGGGGGCTACGAGCAGTACTTC
v_gene: TRBV7-2; abundance: -; d_gene: -; len: 15; j_gene: TRBJ2-1; CDR3aa: CASSQDALRGNEQFF; CDR3nt: TGTGCCAGCAGCCAAGACGCACTCCGAGGCAATGAGCAGTTCTTC
v_gene: TRBV12-3/TRBV12-4; abundance: -; d_gene: -; len: 18; j_gene: TRBJ2-1; CDR3aa: CASSFSPPSSGSYNEQFF; CDR3nt: TGTGCCAGCAGTTTTAGCCCCCCTTCTTCCGGGTCCTACAATGAGCAGTTCTTC
v_gene: TRBV20-1; abundance: many; d_gene: -; len: 12; j_gene: TRBJ1-2; CDR3aa: CSADRGPYGYTF; CDR3nt: TGCAGTGCTGACCGGGGACCTTATGGCTACACCTTC
v_gene: TRBV7-9; abundance: many; d_gene: TRBD1; len: 15; j_gene: TRBJ1-5; CDR3aa: CASSLGTDSNQPQHF; CDR3nt: TGTGCCAGCAGCTTGGGGACAGATAGCAATCAGCCCCAGCATTTT
v_gene: TRBV30; abundance: -; d_gene: -; len: 12; j_gene: TRBJ1-1; CDR3aa: CAWKRLATEAFF; CDR3nt: TGTGCCTGGAAAAGACTTGCCACTGAAGCTTTCTTT
v_gene: TRBV7-2; abundance: -; d_gene: -; len: 15; j_gene: TRBJ2-5; CDR3aa: CASRKGTRFQETQYF; CDR3nt: TGTGCCAGCAGAAAGGGCACGCGGTTCCAAGAGACCCAGTACTTC
v_gene: TRBV5-1; abundance: many; d_gene: -; len: 14; j_gene: TRBJ2-7; CDR3aa: CASSRVSGVYEQYF; CDR3nt: TGCGCCAGCAGCCGGGTCTCAGGAGTTTACGAGCAGTACTTC
v_gene: TRBV20-1; abundance: many; d_gene: -; len: 12; j_gene: TRBJ2-7; CDR3aa: CSAGLFSYEQYF; CDR3nt: TGCAGTGCAGGACTATTCTCCTACGAGCAGTACTTC
v_gene: TRBV20-1; abundance: many; d_gene: -; len: 15; j_gene: TRBJ2-1; CDR3aa: CSAASGTQIGNEQFF; CDR3nt: TGCAGTGCTGCGTCGGGGACCCAAATCGGGAATGAGCAGTTCTTC
v_gene: TRBV21-1; abundance: many; d_gene: -; len: 15; j_gene: TRBJ1-4; CDR3aa: CASITYLQPNEKLFF; CDR3nt: TGTGCCAGCATTACCTACCTACAGCCTAATGAAAAACTGTTTTTT
v_gene: TRBV7-9; abundance: -; d_gene: -; len: 14; j_gene: TRBJ2-3; CDR3aa: CASSGGHTTDTQYF; CDR3nt: TGTGCCAGCAGCGGGGGACATACCACAGATACGCAGTATTTT
v_gene: TRBV20-1; abundance: -; d_gene: -; len: 13; j_gene: TRBJ2-3; CDR3aa: CSARSLPTDTQYF; CDR3nt: TGCAGTGCTCGGTCCCTCCCCACAGATACGCAGTATTTT
v_gene: TRBV20-1; abundance: few; d_gene: -; len: 13; j_gene: TRBJ2-1; CDR3aa: CSAAPLRYNEQFF; CDR3nt: TGCAGTGCGGCACCACTTCGGTACAATGAGCAGTTCTTC
v_gene: TRBV7-2; abundance: -; d_gene: -; len: 14; j_gene: TRBJ1-5; CDR3aa: CASSLNGPYQPQHF; CDR3nt: TGTGCCAGCAGCCTGAACGGGCCGTATCAGCCCCAGCATTTT
v_gene: TRBV6-2/TRBV6-3; abundance: -; d_gene: -; len: 14; j_gene: TRBJ2-4; CDR3aa: CASRRSSGGNIQYF; CDR3nt: TGTGCCAGCAGACGGAGTAGCGGCGGCAACATTCAGTACTTC
v_gene: TRBV18; abundance: -; d_gene: -; len: 11; j_gene: TRBJ2-3; CDR3aa: CASTPTDTQYF; CDR3nt: TGTGCCAGCACCCCTACAGATACGCAGTATTTT
v_gene: TRBV5-1; abundance: few; d_gene: -; len: 16; j_gene: TRBJ1-5; CDR3aa: CASSLWGREVGQPQHF; CDR3nt: TGCGCCAGCAGCTTGTGGGGCAGGGAAGTGGGTCAGCCCCAGCATTTT
v_gene: TRBV29-1; abundance: few; d_gene: TRBD1; len: 14; j_gene: TRBJ2-5; CDR3aa: CSAGGTGIQETQYF; CDR3nt: TGCAGCGCCGGGGGGACAGGGATACAAGAGACCCAGTACTTC
v_gene: TRBV11-1; abundance: few; d_gene: -; len: 13; j_gene: TRBJ2-2; CDR3aa: CASSFSKAGELFF; CDR3nt: TGTGCCAGCAGCTTTTCAAAGGCCGGGGAGCTGTTTTTT
v_gene: TRBV10-3; abundance: -; d_gene: TRBD1; len: 15; j_gene: TRBJ2-7; CDR3aa: CAVTPGQPKSYEQYF; CDR3nt: TGTGCCGTAACACCGGGACAGCCTAAATCCTACGAGCAGTACTTC
v_gene: TRBV20-1; abundance: -; d_gene: -; len: 14; j_gene: TRBJ2-1; CDR3aa: CSARPSLGYNEQFF; CDR3nt: TGCAGTGCTAGACCCTCTCTCGGCTACAATGAGCAGTTCTTC
v_gene: TRBV20-1; abundance: few; d_gene: TRBD2; len: 15; j_gene: TRBJ2-5; CDR3aa: CSATSGRDLAETQYF; CDR3nt: TGCAGTGCTACTAGCGGGAGAGATTTGGCGGAGACCCAGTACTTC
v_gene: TRBV4-3; abundance: many; d_gene: -; len: 15; j_gene: TRBJ2-1; CDR3aa: CASSHSTTSYNEQFF; CDR3nt: TGCGCCAGCAGCCACAGTACTACATCCTACAATGAGCAGTTCTTC
v_gene: TRBV5-6; abundance: -; d_gene: TRBD1; len: 14; j_gene: TRBJ2-5; CDR3aa: CASSITGGAETQYF; CDR3nt: TGTGCCAGCAGCATCACAGGGGGCGCGGAGACCCAGTACTTC
v_gene: TRBV7-2; abundance: few; d_gene: -; len: 14; j_gene: TRBJ2-7; CDR3aa: CASSLEWGPYEQYF; CDR3nt: TGTGCCAGCAGCTTAGAGTGGGGGCCCTACGAGCAGTACTTC
v_gene: TRBV11-2; abundance: -; d_gene: -; len: 13; j_gene: TRBJ2-2; CDR3aa: CASSTYGVGELFF; CDR3nt: TGTGCCAGCAGCACATACGGGGTCGGGGAGCTGTTTTTT
v_gene: TRBV5-6; abundance: few; d_gene: -; len: 14; j_gene: TRBJ2-1; CDR3aa: CASSLVQGSDEQFF; CDR3nt: TGTGCCAGCAGCTTGGTCCAGGGTTCTGATGAGCAGTTCTTC
v_gene: TRBV12-3/TRBV12-4; abundance: few; d_gene: -; len: 14; j_gene: TRBJ2-7; CDR3aa: CASSWDRQTVEQYF; CDR3nt: TGTGCCAGCAGTTGGGACCGACAGACAGTCGAGCAGTACTTC
v_gene: TRBV30; abundance: -; d_gene: -; len: 16; j_gene: TRBJ1-6; CDR3aa: CAWSHTPEDRRSPLHF; CDR3nt: TGTGCCTGGAGCCATACTCCCGAGGACCGGCGGTCACCCCTCCACTTT
v_gene: TRBV11-2; abundance: many; d_gene: -; len: 15; j_gene: TRBJ1-6; CDR3aa: CASSLGPGLDSPLHF; CDR3nt: TGTGCCAGCAGCTTAGGTCCAGGTCTCGATTCACCCCTCCACTTT